The following is a T cell receptor (beta chain) sequence with its context. This specimen comes from a study of cytomegalovirus exposure and HLA in healthy donors. The CDR3 runs to 14 residues. J lost 2 bases, V lost 6 bases, and 9 bases had no gene match. CDR1 is SQVTM, CDR2 ANQGSEA, per germline. Participants comprised healthy donors of bone marrow. PCR involved 60 Vbeta and 13 Jbeta primers. Original methodology: A later analysis tallied about 80 million unique TCR beta chains, 9.5 million to 14 million of them shared. Assay used: immunoSEQ multiplex PCR; TCRdb lists only in-frame clones, some missing. Clone size and the V and J calls come from that table; the DNA yielded D and trimming. Its clone listing holds roughly 120,000 clones.

The source material was PBMCs. The TCR sequence derives from a man aged 35-49 years in good health and CMV-seropositive. The genes are TRBV29-1 and TRBJ1-1; 7 nucleotides agree with TRBD1. The CDR3 here is CSVWETGFNTEAFF. The CDR3 DNA sequence: TGCAGCGTCTGGGAGACAGGGTTTAACACTGAAGCTTTCTTT.